These T cell receptor beta chains were read from a single sample in a study of blood T cell repertoires in COVID-19. Repertoires were generated with immunoSEQ multiplex PCR, while TCRdb's copy carries only in-frame clones and drops some. The sample includes around 94,000 clones, more than 85% of them seen just once. The sample taken for sequencing was peripheral blood. The receptors shown here come from a man aged 45 to 65 with active or convalescent COVID-19. Each CDR3 is given without its conserved first and last residue. The size of a clone is reported for some rows only, either as once, few or many, or as a class for expanded clones.

J: TRBJ1-6; size: .; V: TRBV3-1/TRBV3-2; CDR3: ASSQEGDRGNSPLH
J: TRBJ1-4; size: .; V: TRBV27; CDR3: ASRLATNEKLF
J: TRBJ2-2; size: .; V: TRBV24-1; CDR3: ATSDSGTGAAGELF
J: TRBJ2-1; size: once; V: TRBV7-2; CDR3: ASSERDRGDEQF
J: TRBJ1-1; size: .; V: TRBV27; CDR3: ASSLFKGWDTEAF
J: TRBJ1-3; size: .; V: TRBV5-1; CDR3: ASSWGTGTGNTIY
J: TRBJ1-1; size: .; V: TRBV16; CDR3: ASSYILGGTEAF
J: TRBJ1-1; size: .; V: TRBV27; CDR3: ASRGQGNTEAF
J: TRBJ1-2; size: .; V: TRBV10-3; CDR3: AISEWSRQVGYGYT
J: TRBJ2-5; size: .; V: TRBV7-2; CDR3: ASSKGQYQETQY
J: TRBJ1-6; size: .; V: TRBV25-1; CDR3: ASSEYQGGNSPLH
J: TRBJ1-2; size: .; V: TRBV2; CDR3: ASSEGTPNYGYT
J: TRBJ1-1; size: .; V: TRBV2; CDR3: ASSRQEKAF
J: TRBJ1-3; size: .; V: TRBV7-7; CDR3: ASSKGTASGNTIY
J: TRBJ2-4; size: .; V: TRBV6-2/TRBV6-3; CDR3: ASSGLAKNIQY
J: TRBJ1-5; size: .; V: TRBV19; CDR3: ASSMQGGWQPQH
J: TRBJ1-4; size: once; V: TRBV6-2/TRBV6-3; CDR3: ASSRTGSNEKLF
J: TRBJ2-1; size: .; V: TRBV15; CDR3: ATRQNYNEQF
J: TRBJ2-3; size: .; V: TRBV24-1; CDR3: ATAGVEDTQY
J: TRBJ2-5; size: .; V: TRBV27; CDR3: ASSLGLEQETQY
J: TRBJ1-5; size: .; V: TRBV2; CDR3: ASSEGPQGPQH
J: TRBJ2-7; size: .; V: TRBV7-2; CDR3: ASSLEIWGDEQY
J: TRBJ1-6; size: .; V: TRBV2; CDR3: ASSEEGGASSPLH
J: TRBJ2-2; size: few; V: TRBV18; CDR3: ASSPRGGNTGELF
J: TRBJ2-2; size: .; V: TRBV19; CDR3: ASSDRQGAENTGELF
J: TRBJ2-2; size: .; V: TRBV4-3; CDR3: ASSQELAVNTGELF
J: TRBJ2-3; size: .; V: TRBV6-1; CDR3: ASSEVQGGTQY
J: TRBJ1-1; size: .; V: TRBV6-5; CDR3: ASSYGQGAKNTEAF
J: TRBJ2-1; size: .; V: TRBV5-1; CDR3: ASSLEGQGQNNEQF
J: TRBJ1-6; size: .; V: TRBV7-2; CDR3: ASSLTGQGSYNSPLH
J: TRBJ2-2; size: .; V: TRBV27; CDR3: ASGGQGVTGELF
J: TRBJ2-6; size: .; V: TRBV5-1; CDR3: ASSLLDTNSIGANVLT
J: TRBJ1-2; size: .; V: TRBV16; CDR3: ASSQPTNYGYT
J: TRBJ1-2; size: .; V: TRBV28; CDR3: ASSSPGQGSTNYGYT
J: TRBJ1-3; size: .; V: TRBV15; CDR3: ATSPSSVSGNTIY
J: TRBJ1-5; size: .; V: TRBV19; CDR3: ASSIGREGNQPQH
J: TRBJ2-4; size: .; V: TRBV2; CDR3: ASSGDMGDIQY
J: TRBJ2-2; size: .; V: TRBV5-6; CDR3: ASSYYTGGRGYTGELF
J: TRBJ2-3; size: once; V: TRBV15; CDR3: ATSRDSGVRTDTQY
J: TRBJ1-6; size: .; V: TRBV28; CDR3: ASSPQEGSPLH
J: TRBJ2-1; size: .; V: TRBV6-5; CDR3: ASRSLAPYNEQF
J: TRBJ2-2; size: .; V: TRBV5-1; CDR3: ASSPLLYSTGELF
J: TRBJ1-2; size: .; V: TRBV7-9; CDR3: ASSLSGTGGNYGYT
J: TRBJ2-1; size: few; V: TRBV14; CDR3: ASSHFETGMNEQF
J: TRBJ1-1; size: .; V: TRBV3-1/TRBV3-2; CDR3: ASSLRGPTEAF
J: TRBJ1-1; size: .; V: TRBV7-9; CDR3: ASSVHGLDTEAF
J: TRBJ1-1; size: .; V: TRBV11-3; CDR3: ASSPQGNFAEAF
J: TRBJ2-7; size: .; V: TRBV10-1; CDR3: ASSEFGDYEQY
J: TRBJ1-3; size: .; V: TRBV5-1; CDR3: ASSRTGISGNTIY
J: TRBJ1-4; size: .; V: TRBV18; CDR3: ASSPRPPGQGATNEKLF
J: TRBJ2-3; size: .; V: TRBV10-1; CDR3: ASSETPDRNTDTQY
J: TRBJ2-2; size: .; V: TRBV7-9; CDR3: ASSLKRGVTGELF
J: TRBJ1-1; size: .; V: TRBV2; CDR3: ASSVEANAEAF
J: TRBJ1-3; size: .; V: TRBV5-1; CDR3: ASSLEQASSGNTIY
J: TRBJ1-2; size: .; V: TRBV5-1; CDR3: ASSLGPGGDYGYT